Below are 10 T cell receptor beta chains sequenced from a single sample in a study of control samples from healthy donors and cancer patients. Generated by immunoSEQ multiplex PCR, the TCRdb table keeps only in-frame clones and is missing some. The sample carries 150,000 to 200,000 clones, roughly 89% recorded once. The sequenced sample consisted of blood. Receptor source: a woman aged 50 to 60 in good health.

This clone was recorded a few times. The chain employs TRBV6-5 and TRBJ2-5; 7 bases line up with TRBD2. The germline CDR1 and CDR2 sequences are MNHEY and SVGAGI. V lost 2 bases, J lost 5 bases, and 5 bases stayed unmatched. The CDR3 has 14 amino acids. Written as DNA, the CDR3 is TGTGCCAGCAGTTACCGAGCGGGACGGGAGACCCAGTACTTC. This codes for CASSYRAGRETQYF.

CDR3 sequence (DNA): TGTGCCAGCAGCGTTGGACGGGTTTCCAATAATTCACCCCTCCACTTT. This encodes CASSVGRVSNNSPLHF. This chain links TRBV5-6 with TRBJ1-6, with D hard to call. This CDR3 is built from 16 residues. The V and J ends lost 4 bases and 5 bases respectively, with 16 bases between them. Germline values: CDR1 SGHDT, CDR2 YYEEEE.

The V and J genes are TRBV7-9 and TRBJ1-1; TRBD1 aligns across 7 bases. CDR1 and CDR2 from the germline V gene are SEHNR and FQNEAQ (reference sequence). The trim removed 1 base at V and 7 bases at J, leaving 6 bases unmatched. This CDR3 has 14 residues. The CDR3 here is CASSLGLGQREAFF. The CDR3 DNA is TGTGCCAGCAGCTTAGGATTGGGACAGCGTGAAGCTTTCTTT.

The J gene is TRBJ1-5, the V gene TRBV11-2; no clear D gene. CDR3 size: 14 residues. Trimming took off 5 bases at V and 7 bases at J, with 15 bases between the two ends. Germline-derived CDR1 and CDR2 are SGHAT and FQNNGV. Here the CDR3 reads CASSPGGSQQPQHF. CDR3 DNA sequence: TGTGCCAGCAGCCCCGGCGGGAGCCAGCAGCCCCAGCATTTT. The whole variable domain, filled in from reference TRBV11-2 and TRBJ1-5, reads EAGVAQSPRYKIIEKRQSVAFWCNPISGHATLYWYQQILGQGPKLLIQFQNNGVVDDSQLPKDRFSAERLKGVDSTLKIQPAKLEDSAVYLCASSPGGSQQPQHFGDGTRLSIL.

The rearrangement links TRBV7-9 to TRBJ1-4; no definite D call. The CDR3 sequence is 14 residues long. With 3 bases removed from V and 8 bases from J, the gap between germline ends came to 13 bases. Germline loops: CDR1 SEHNR, CDR2 FQNEAQ (reference sequence). For the CDR3, the DNA is TGTGCCAGCAGCTTTCGCGGGCCGCGCGAAAAACTGTTTTTT. This sequence encodes CASSFRGPREKLFF.

V gene TRBV14 combines with J gene TRBJ2-5; a possible D gene is TRBD1 (6 bases). Looked up from germline, CDR1 is SGHDN and CDR2 is FVKESK. The CDR3 is 15 amino acids. V lost 1 base and J 7 bases, leaving 16 bases between the germline ends. The CDR3 DNA reads as TGTGCCAGCAGCCAAGGTCCACAGGGCCGAGGGACCCAGTACTTC. This sequence encodes CASSQGPQGRGTQYF.

As to this clone: One end of the junction is discordant with germline, which a read error may explain. The chain has TRBV7-8 and TRBJ1-4; D ambiguous. The CDR3 loop spans 15 amino acids. CDR1 is SGHVS and CDR2 is FQNEAQ in the germline V gene. CDR3 in amino acids: CAGSLRRAPNEKLFF. Written as DNA, the CDR3 is TGTGCCGGCAGCTTACGTCGGGCTCCGAATGAAAAACTGTTTTTT.

The V call is TRBV6-2 or TRBV6-3, the J call TRBJ2-1, with 14 nucleotides matching TRBD2. CDR1 is MNHEY and CDR2 is SVGEGT in the germline V gene. With V trimmed by 3 bases and J by 8 bases, 9 bases remained unmatched. This CDR3 contains 17 residues. The CDR3, as DNA: TGTGCCAGCAGTTATCATCTGAAGACTAGCGGGAGGGATGAGCAGTTCTTC. This sequence encodes CASSYHLKTSGRDEQFF.

The chain recombines TRBV10-3 with TRBJ1-4, with a possible D match to TRBD1 (5 bases). The length of the CDR3 is 11 residues. The V end was cut by 11 bases, the J end by 11 bases, with 15 bases between. Germline CDR1 ENHRY, CDR2 SYGVKD. The CDR3 coding sequence is TGTGCCTCGGAAGGGGACGGGAAACTGTTTTTT. It yields the protein CASEGDGKLFF.

In nucleotides, the CDR3 is TGTGCCAGCAGCCCCCCAGGGGAGGTCAGTTCACCCCTCCACTTT. This gives the protein CASSPPGEVSSPLHF. This chain joins TRBV5-4 and TRBJ1-6, with D possibly matching TRBD1 (6 bases). From germline, CDR1 is SGHNT and CDR2 YYREEE (reference sequence). V shed 4 bases and J shed 9 bases, with 17 bases lying between them. The CDR3 spans 15 residues.